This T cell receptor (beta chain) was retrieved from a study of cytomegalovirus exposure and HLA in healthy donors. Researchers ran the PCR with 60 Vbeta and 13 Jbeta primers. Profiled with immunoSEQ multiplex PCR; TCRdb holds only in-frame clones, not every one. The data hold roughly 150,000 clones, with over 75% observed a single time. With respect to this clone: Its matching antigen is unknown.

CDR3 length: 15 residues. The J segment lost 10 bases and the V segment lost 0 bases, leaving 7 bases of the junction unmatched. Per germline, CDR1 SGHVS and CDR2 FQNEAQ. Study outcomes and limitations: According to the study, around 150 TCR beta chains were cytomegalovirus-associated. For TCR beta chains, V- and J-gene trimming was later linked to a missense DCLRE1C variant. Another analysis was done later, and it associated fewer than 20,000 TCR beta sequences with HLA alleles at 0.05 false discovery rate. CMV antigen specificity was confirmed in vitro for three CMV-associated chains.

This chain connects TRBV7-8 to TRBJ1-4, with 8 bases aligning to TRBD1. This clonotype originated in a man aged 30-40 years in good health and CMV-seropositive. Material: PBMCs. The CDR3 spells CASSLAGQAEGKLFF. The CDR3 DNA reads TGTGCCAGCAGCTTAGCGGGACAGGCGGAAGGAAAACTGTTTTTT.